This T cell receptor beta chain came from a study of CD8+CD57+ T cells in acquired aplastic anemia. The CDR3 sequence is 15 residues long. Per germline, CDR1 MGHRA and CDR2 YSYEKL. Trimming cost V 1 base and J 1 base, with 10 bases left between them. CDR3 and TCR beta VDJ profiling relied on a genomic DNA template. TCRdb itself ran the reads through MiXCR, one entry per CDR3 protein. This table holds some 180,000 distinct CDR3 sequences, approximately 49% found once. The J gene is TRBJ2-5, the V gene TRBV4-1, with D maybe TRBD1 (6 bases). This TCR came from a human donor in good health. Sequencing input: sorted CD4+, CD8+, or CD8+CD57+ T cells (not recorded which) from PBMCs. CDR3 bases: TGCGCCAGCAGCCAAGCTCTGGGGGCCCAAGAGACCCAGTACTTC. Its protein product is CASSQALGAQETQYF.